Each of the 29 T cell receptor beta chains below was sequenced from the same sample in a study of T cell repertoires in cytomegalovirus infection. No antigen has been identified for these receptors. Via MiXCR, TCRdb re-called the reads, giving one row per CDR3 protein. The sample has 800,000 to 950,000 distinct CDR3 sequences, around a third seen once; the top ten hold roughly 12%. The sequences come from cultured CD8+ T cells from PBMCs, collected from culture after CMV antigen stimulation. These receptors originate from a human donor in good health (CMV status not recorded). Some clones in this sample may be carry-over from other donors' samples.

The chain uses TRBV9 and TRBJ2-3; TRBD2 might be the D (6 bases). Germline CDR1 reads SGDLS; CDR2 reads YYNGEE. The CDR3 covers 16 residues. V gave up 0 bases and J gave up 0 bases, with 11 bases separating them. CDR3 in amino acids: CASSVDVSGSTDTQYF. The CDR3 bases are TGTGCCAGCAGCGTAGATGTTAGCGGAAGCACAGATACGCAGTATTTT. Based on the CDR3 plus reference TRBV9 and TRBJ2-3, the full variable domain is DSGVTQTPKHLITATGQRVTLRCSPRSGDLSVYWYQQSLDQGLQFLIQYYNGEERAKGNILERFSAQQFPDLHSELNLSSLELGDSALYFCASSVDVSGSTDTQYFGPGTRLTVL.

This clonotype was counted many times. CDR3 residues: CASSLLPDPRGYTF. In DNA, the CDR3 is TGTGCCAGCAGTTTATTGCCGGATCCGAGGGGCTACACCTTC. This sequence joins TRBV27 and TRBJ1-2; no firm D call. Germline V CDR1 and CDR2: MNHEY, SMNVEV (reference sequence). Trimming stripped 1 base from V and 8 bases from J, with 14 bases between. The CDR3 loop spans 14 amino acids.

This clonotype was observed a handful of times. Here the CDR3 DNA reads TGTGCCAGCAGCTCGACGACTAGCTCCTACAATGAGCAGTTCTTC. It is translated as CASSSTTSSYNEQFF. The chain employs TRBV7-6 and TRBJ2-1; weak D call: TRBD2 (6 bases). V was pared by 4 bases and J by 0 bases, with 10 bases between. Germline lookup yields CDR1 SGHVS and CDR2 FNYEAQ. This CDR3 contains 15 residues.

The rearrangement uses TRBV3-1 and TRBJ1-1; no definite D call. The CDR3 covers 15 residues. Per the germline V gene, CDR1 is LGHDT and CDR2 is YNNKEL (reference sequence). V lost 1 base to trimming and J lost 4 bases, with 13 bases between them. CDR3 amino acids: CASSQGTHGSTEAFF. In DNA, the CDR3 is TGTGCCAGCAGCCAAGGTACCCATGGGAGCACTGAAGCTTTCTTT.

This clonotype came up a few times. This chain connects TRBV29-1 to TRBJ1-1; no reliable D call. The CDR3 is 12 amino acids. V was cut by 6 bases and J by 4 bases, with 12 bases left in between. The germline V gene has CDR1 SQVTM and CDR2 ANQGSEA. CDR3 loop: CSVAVEGTEAFF. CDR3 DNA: TGCAGCGTGGCGGTCGAGGGCACTGAAGCTTTCTTT.

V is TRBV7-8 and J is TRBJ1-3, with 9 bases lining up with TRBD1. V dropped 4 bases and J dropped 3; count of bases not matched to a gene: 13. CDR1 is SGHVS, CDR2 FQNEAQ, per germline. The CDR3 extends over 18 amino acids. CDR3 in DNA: TGTGCCAGCAGCTCAAGCCGGGACAGGGCTTCGCGTGGAAACACCATATATTTT. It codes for CASSSSRDRASRGNTIYF.

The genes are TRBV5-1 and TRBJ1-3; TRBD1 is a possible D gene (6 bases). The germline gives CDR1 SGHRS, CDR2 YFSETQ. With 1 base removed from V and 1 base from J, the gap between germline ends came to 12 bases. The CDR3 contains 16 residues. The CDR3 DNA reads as TGCGCCAGCAGCTTGATAGTGGGGGCTTCTGGAAACACCATATATTTT. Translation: CASSLIVGASGNTIYF.

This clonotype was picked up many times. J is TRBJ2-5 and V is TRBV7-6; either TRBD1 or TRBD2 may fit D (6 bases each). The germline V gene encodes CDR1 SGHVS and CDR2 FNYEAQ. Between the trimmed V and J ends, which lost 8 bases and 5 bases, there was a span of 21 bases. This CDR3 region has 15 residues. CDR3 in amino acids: CASASLWGAGETQYF. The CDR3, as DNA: TGTGCCAGCGCCTCTTTGTGGGGGGCAGGGGAGACCCAGTACTTC.

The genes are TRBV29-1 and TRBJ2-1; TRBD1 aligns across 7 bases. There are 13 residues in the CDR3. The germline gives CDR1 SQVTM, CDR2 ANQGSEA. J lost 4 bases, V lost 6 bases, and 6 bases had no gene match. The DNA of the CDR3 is TGCAGCGTAGGGACAGTCGTTTACAATGAGCAGTTCTTC. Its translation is CSVGTVVYNEQFF.

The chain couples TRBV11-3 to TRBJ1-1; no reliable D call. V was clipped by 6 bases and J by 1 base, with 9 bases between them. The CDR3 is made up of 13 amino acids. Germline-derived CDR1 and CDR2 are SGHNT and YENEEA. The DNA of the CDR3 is TGTGCCAGCAGTTGGACCACGAACACTGAAGCTTTCTTT. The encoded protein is CASSWTTNTEAFF.

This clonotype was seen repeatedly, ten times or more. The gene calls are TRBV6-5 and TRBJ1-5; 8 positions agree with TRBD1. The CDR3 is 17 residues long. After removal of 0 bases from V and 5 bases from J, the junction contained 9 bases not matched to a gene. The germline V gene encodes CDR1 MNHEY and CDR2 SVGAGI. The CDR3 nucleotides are TGTGCCAGCAGTTACTCGATAACAGGGGGAGATGATCAGCCCCAGCATTTT. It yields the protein CASSYSITGGDDQPQHF.

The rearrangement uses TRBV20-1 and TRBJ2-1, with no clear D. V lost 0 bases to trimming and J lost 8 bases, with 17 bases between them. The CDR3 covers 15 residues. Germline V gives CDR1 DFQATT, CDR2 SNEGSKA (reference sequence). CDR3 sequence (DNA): TGCAGTGCTAGAGATACGGTAACATACAGCTATGAGCAGTTCTTC. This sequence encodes CSARDTVTYSYEQFF.

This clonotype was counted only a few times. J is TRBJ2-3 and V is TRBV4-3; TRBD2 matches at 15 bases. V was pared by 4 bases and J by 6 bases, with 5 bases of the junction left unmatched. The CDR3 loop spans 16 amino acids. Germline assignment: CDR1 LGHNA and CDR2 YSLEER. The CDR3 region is CASSLGTSGRLDTQYF. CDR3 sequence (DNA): TGCGCCAGCAGCCTCGGGACTAGCGGGAGGTTGGATACGCAGTATTTT.

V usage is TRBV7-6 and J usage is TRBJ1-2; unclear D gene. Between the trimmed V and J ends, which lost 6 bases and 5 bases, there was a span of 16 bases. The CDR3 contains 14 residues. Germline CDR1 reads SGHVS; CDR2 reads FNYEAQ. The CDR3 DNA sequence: TGTGCCAGCAGTCATTGGACGGATCCTTATGGCTACACCTTC. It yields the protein CASSHWTDPYGYTF.

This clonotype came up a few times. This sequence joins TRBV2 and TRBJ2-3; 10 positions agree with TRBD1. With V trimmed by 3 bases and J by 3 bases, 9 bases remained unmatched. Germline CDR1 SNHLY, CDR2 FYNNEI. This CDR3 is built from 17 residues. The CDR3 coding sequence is TGTGCCAGCAGTGAGGTTGGGACAGGGGAAGGGACAGATACGCAGTATTTT. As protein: CASSEVGTGEGTDTQYF.

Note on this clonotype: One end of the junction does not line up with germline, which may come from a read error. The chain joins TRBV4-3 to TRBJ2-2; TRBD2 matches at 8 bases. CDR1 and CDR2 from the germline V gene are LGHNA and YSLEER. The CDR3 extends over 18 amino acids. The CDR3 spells CASSQDLEAGANTGGLFF. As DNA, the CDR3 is TGCGCCAGCAGCCAAGATCTAGAAGCGGGGGCGAACACCGGGGGGCTGTTTTTT.

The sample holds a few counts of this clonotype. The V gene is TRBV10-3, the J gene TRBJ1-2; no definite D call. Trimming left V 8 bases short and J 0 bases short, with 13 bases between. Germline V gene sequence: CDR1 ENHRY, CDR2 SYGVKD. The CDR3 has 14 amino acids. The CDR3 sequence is CAIRGTTTNYGYTF. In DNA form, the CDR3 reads TGTGCCATCCGAGGAACCACTACTAACTATGGCTACACCTTC.

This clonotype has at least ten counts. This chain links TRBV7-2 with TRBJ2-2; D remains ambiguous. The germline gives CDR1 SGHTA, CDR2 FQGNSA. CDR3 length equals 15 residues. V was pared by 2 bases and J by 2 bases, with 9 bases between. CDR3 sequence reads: CASSLLVFNTGELFF. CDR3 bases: TGTGCCAGCAGCTTACTAGTTTTTAACACCGGGGAGCTGTTTTTT.

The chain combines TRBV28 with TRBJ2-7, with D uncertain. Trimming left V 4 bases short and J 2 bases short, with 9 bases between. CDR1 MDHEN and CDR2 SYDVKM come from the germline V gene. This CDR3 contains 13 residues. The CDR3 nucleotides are TGTGCCAGCAGTTCGGTCACCCCCTACGAGCAGTACGTC. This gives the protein CASSSVTPYEQYV.

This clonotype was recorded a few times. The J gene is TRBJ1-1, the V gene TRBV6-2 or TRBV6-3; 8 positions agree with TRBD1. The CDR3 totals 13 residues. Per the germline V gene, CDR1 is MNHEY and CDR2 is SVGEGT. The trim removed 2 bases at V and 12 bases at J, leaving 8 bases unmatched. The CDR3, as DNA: TGTGCCAGCAGTTACACCGGACAGGGAAGTTCTTTCTTT. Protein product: CASSYTGQGSSFF.

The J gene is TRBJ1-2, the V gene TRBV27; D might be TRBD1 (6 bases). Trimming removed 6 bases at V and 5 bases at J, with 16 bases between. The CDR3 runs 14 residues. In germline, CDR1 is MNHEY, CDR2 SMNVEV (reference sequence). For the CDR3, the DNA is TGTGCCAGCAGGAATGCCGGGGGCGCGTATGGCTACACCTTC. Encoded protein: CASRNAGGAYGYTF.

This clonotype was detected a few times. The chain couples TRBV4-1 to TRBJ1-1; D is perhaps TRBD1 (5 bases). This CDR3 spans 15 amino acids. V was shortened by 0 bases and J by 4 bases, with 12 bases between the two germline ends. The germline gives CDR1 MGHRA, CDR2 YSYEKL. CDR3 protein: CASSQDRSRGTEAFF. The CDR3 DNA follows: TGCGCCAGCAGCCAAGATCGTTCGAGGGGCACTGAAGCTTTCTTT.

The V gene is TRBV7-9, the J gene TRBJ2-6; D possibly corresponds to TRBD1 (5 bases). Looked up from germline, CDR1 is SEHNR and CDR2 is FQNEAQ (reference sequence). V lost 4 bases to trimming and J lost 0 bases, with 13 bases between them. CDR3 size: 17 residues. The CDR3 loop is CASSSESGISGANVLTF. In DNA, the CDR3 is TGTGCCAGCAGCTCGGAGTCAGGGATCTCTGGGGCCAACGTCCTGACTTTC.

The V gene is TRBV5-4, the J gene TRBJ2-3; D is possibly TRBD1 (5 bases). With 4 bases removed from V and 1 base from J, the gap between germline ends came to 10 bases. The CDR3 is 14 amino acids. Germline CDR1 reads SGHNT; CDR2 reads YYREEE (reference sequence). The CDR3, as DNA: TGTGCCAGCAGCCCCCGACAGCGCACAGATACGCAGTATTTT. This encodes CASSPRQRTDTQYF.

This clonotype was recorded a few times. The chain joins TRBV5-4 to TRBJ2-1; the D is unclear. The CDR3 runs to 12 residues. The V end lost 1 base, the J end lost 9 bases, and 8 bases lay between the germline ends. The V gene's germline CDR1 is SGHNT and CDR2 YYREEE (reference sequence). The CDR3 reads CASSLNSGEQFF. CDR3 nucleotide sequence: TGTGCCAGCAGCTTGAATAGTGGTGAGCAGTTCTTC. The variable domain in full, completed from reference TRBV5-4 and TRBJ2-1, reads ETGVTQSPTHLIKTRGQQVTLRCSSQSGHNTVSWYQQALGQGPQFIFQYYREEENGRGNFPPRFSGLQFPNYSSELNVNALELDDSALYLCASSLNSGEQFFGPGTRLTVL.

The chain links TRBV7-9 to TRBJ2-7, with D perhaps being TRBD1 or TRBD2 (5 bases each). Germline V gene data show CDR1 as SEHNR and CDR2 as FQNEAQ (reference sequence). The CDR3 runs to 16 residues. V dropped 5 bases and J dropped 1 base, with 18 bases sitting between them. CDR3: CASSPPGPAPSYEQYF. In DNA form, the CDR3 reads TGTGCCAGCAGCCCACCGGGACCAGCGCCTTCCTACGAGCAGTACTTC.

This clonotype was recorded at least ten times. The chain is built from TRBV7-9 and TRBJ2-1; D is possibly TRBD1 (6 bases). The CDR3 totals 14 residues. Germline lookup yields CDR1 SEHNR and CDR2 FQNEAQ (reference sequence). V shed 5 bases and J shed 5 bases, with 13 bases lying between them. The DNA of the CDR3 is TGTGCCAGCAGCCCCTGGACAGCTCACAATGAGCAGTTCTTC. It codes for CASSPWTAHNEQFF.

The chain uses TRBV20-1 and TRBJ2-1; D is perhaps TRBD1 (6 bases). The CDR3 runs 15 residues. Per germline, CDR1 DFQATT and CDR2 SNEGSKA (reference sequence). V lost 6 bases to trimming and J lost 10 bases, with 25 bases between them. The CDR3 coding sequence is TGCAGTGCCACCAAACAGGGATTTTTTCTTTACGAGCAGTTCTTC. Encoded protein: CSATKQGFFLYEQFF.

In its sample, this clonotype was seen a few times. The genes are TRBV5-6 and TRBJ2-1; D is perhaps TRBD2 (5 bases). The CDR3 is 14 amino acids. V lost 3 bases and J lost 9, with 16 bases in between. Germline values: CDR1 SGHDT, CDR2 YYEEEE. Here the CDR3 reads CASSYGVGSGEQFF. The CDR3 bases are TGTGCCAGCAGCTACGGGGTGGGGTCGGGTGAGCAGTTCTTC.